Listed here are 31 T cell receptor beta chains from one sample, sequenced in a study of Ad26.COV2.S vaccination and SARS-CoV-2 variants. Treatment given: about 20 received Ad26.COV2.S at low or high dose, single or two shots; about five received placebo; per-sample allocation not given. Specimen acquisition occurred on day 63 following the initial vaccine or placebo injection. Only in-frame clones appear in the TCRdb table, and some are missing; sequencing was by immunoSEQ multiplex PCR. The sample has around 500,000 clones; about 88% are singletons. The specimen comprised peripheral blood, sampled in a trial of Ad26.COV2.S vaccine versus placebo. These receptors came from a person aged 18-65 years who received the Ad26.COV2.S COVID-19 vaccine or a placebo.

The chain is built from TRBV28 and TRBJ2-7; 7 bases align to TRBD2. The V and J ends lost 0 bases and 2 bases, in that order; junction bases with no gene match: 10. CDR3 length: 17 residues. Germline-derived CDR1 and CDR2 are MDHEN and SYDVKM. The CDR3 DNA is TGTGCCAGCAGTTTATGGGGTGACGGCGGGAGAACCTACGAGCAGTACTTC. Amino acid sequence: CASSLWGDGGRTYEQYF.

The chain has TRBV2 and TRBJ1-5, with D uncertain. The CDR3 sequence is 13 residues long. Per the germline V gene, CDR1 is SNHLY and CDR2 is FYNNEI. V dropped 4 bases and J dropped 9 bases, with 13 bases sitting between them. CDR3 residues: CASSGEARSPQHF. The CDR3 nucleotides read TGTGCCAGCAGTGGGGAGGCGCGGTCGCCCCAGCATTTT.

This clone has a count of ten or more. The chain joins TRBV6-4 to TRBJ2-2; 8 bases are a match to TRBD1. The CDR3 totals 14 residues. The V gene's germline CDR1 is MRHNA and CDR2 SNTAGT. With 4 bases clipped from V and 4 bases from J, the junction kept 2 bases outside the gene matches. For the CDR3, the DNA is TGTGCCAGCAGTGCACAGGGGGGCACCGGGGAGCTGTTTTTT. Protein product: CASSAQGGTGELFF.

This chain joins TRBV21-1 and TRBJ1-1. TRBV21-1 is a recognized pseudogene. This CDR3 is built from 11 residues. CDR3 DNA sequence: TGTGCCAGCAGTTTGATGGCTGAAGCTTTCTTT. It is translated as CASSLMAEAFF.

V gene TRBV18 combines with J gene TRBJ2-7; D is uncertain. The CDR3 runs to 21 residues. Germline loops: CDR1 KGHSH, CDR2 LQKENI. V lost 3 bases to trimming and J lost 5 bases, with 35 bases between them. DNA of the CDR3: TGTGCCAGCTCACCTGAGCCCCGAAATATCCCTTGGCTTGAGGCCCAGGACGAGCAGTACTTC. This translates into CASSPEPRNIPWLEAQDEQYF.

This clone was seen just once. This sequence joins TRBV25-1 and TRBJ2-5, with D maybe TRBD1 (5 bases). This CDR3 contains 15 residues. Trimming took 4 bases from V and 4 from J, leaving 16 bases between them. CDR1 is MGHDK and CDR2 is SYGVNS in the germline V gene. CDR3 sequence: CASSGSYRTIETQYF. DNA for the CDR3: TGTGCCAGCAGTGGAAGCTATAGGACAATAGAGACCCAGTACTTC.

The CDR3 loop is CASSLRDRDNSPLHF. In DNA form, the CDR3 reads TGTGCCAGCAGCCTCCGGGACAGAGATAATTCACCCCTCCACTTT. The chain recombines TRBV21-1 with TRBJ1-6; TRBD1, the table's D call, lacks a check against the DNA. TRBV21-1 is a pseudogene locus. The CDR3 length is 15 residues.

The V call is TRBV7-9, the J call TRBJ2-1, with TRBD2 as a possible D gene (6 bases). V lost 2 bases and J 6 bases, leaving 14 bases between the germline ends. Looked up from germline, CDR1 is SEHNR and CDR2 is FQNEAQ (reference sequence). The CDR3 is 15 amino acids. The CDR3 coding sequence is TGTGCCAGCAGCTTACCTGCGGGACGAGGCAATGAGCAGTTCTTC. It yields the protein CASSLPAGRGNEQFF.

This chain uses TRBV18 with TRBJ2-7, with 9 bases identical to TRBD1. This CDR3 comprises 19 residues. Germline V lookup: CDR1 KGHSH, CDR2 LQKENI. V trimming: 4 bases; J trimming: 0 bases; junction bases outside the gene matches: 16. The CDR3 nucleotides read TGTGCCAGCTCACTACATGAGACAGGGGGAGTCGGTAGCTCCTACGAGCAGTACTTC. It specifies CASSLHETGGVGSSYEQYF.

There are many counts of this clone. V is TRBV7-6 and J is TRBJ2-7, with 12 nucleotides matching TRBD2. The V segment lost 5 bases and the J segment 1 base; nucleotides outside the gene matches: 9. The CDR3 runs to 17 residues. Germline assignment: CDR1 SGHVS and CDR2 FNYEAQ. CDR3 region: CASSRLGLAGASYEQYF. CDR3 nucleotides: TGTGCCAGCAGCCGCCTGGGACTAGCGGGCGCGTCCTACGAGCAGTACTTC.

The V gene is TRBV27, the J gene TRBJ1-1; D is unresolved. Per germline, CDR1 MNHEY and CDR2 SMNVEV (reference sequence). The CDR3 runs 15 residues. V was shortened by 4 bases and J by 1 base, with 13 bases between the two germline ends. The CDR3 DNA reads TGTGCCAGCAGTTCCCTATCCGCTGGGAACACTGAAGCTTTCTTT. Translation gives CASSSLSAGNTEAFF.

The V and J genes are TRBV27 and TRBJ2-7; 7 bases agree with TRBD2. V lost 6 bases to trimming and J lost 2 bases; unmatched junction nucleotides: 7. This CDR3 is 14 amino acids long. From germline, CDR1 is MNHEY and CDR2 SMNVEV (reference sequence). CDR3 nucleotide sequence: TGTGCCAGCAGCTGGGGGGGGGAACCCTACGAGCAGTACTTC. It encodes CASSWGGEPYEQYF.

This clone was seen more than once but under ten times. The chain uses TRBV18 and TRBJ1-5, with D unresolved. Trimming took 6 bases from V and 8 from J, leaving 11 bases between them. Germline V gene data show CDR1 as KGHSH and CDR2 as LQKENI. The CDR3 covers 12 residues. The CDR3 loop reads CASSLPSEPQHF. CDR3 DNA: TGTGCCAGCTCCCTACCGAGCGAGCCCCAGCATTTT.

This clone was recorded only once. The chain recombines TRBV2 with TRBJ2-2; D ambiguous. The CDR3 runs to 15 residues. V lost 7 bases and J lost 0, with 12 bases in between. The V gene's germline CDR1 is SNHLY and CDR2 FYNNEI. This CDR3 is CASKVGLSNTGELFF. The CDR3 bases are TGTGCCAGCAAAGTGGGCCTCTCGAACACCGGGGAGCTGTTTTTT. The whole variable domain, remainder taken from reference TRBV2 and TRBJ2-2, is EPEVTQTPSHQVTQMGQEVILRCVPISNHLYFYWYRQILGQKVEFLVSFYNNEISEKSEIFDDQFSVERPDGSNFTLKIRSTKLEDSAMYFCASKVGLSNTGELFFGEGSRLTVL.

The chain carries TRBV5-6 and TRBJ1-2; a weak D match, TRBD1 (5 bases). Germline V lookup: CDR1 SGHDT, CDR2 YYEEEE. The CDR3 is 14 residues long. V gave up 4 bases and J gave up 9 bases, with 19 bases separating them. The CDR3 DNA reads TGTGCCAGCAGCCGCGGGGACGGGCGGGAGTGCTACACCTTC. Its protein product is CASSRGDGRECYTF.

The V gene is TRBV7-9, the J gene TRBJ1-3; TRBD1 might be the D (6 bases). The CDR3 has 14 amino acids. The germline gives CDR1 SEHNR, CDR2 FQNEAQ (reference sequence). V was shortened by 6 bases and J by 0 bases, with 9 bases between the two germline ends. The CDR3 nucleotides read TGTGCCAGCAGAAGGGACACCTCTGGAAACACCATATATTTT. It is translated as CASRRDTSGNTIYF.

The CDR3 DNA is TGCGCCAGCAGCTTTCGCCTAGCGGGCCAAGAGACCCAGTACTTC. It is translated as CASSFRLAGQETQYF. The J gene is TRBJ2-5, the V gene TRBV5-1, with 8 bases identical to TRBD2. Trimming took 2 bases from V and 1 from J; bases not matched to a gene: 4. CDR3 length: 15 amino acids. Germline V gene data show CDR1 as SGHRS and CDR2 as YFSETQ.

The chain carries TRBV7-2 and TRBJ1-3; D perhaps matches TRBD1 (5 bases). Trimming stripped 5 bases from V and 4 bases from J, with 15 bases between. This CDR3 spans 15 amino acids. Germline-derived CDR1 and CDR2 are SGHTA and FQGNSA. The CDR3 DNA reads TGTGCCAGCAGCCTAACTCCGGGACGGGGAAACACCATATATTTT. As protein: CASSLTPGRGNTIYF. The full variable domain, completed using reference TRBV7-2 and TRBJ1-3, is GAGVSQSPSNKVTEKGKDVELRCDPISGHTALYWYRQSLGQGLEFLIYFQGNSAPDKSGLPSDRFSAERTGGSVSTLTIQRTQQEDSAVYLCASSLTPGRGNTIYFGEGSWLTVV.

The chain joins TRBV27 to TRBJ2-1; 13 bases map to TRBD2. Per the germline V gene, CDR1 is MNHEY and CDR2 is SMNVEV (reference sequence). This CDR3 has 19 residues. Losses at the gene ends were 0 bases for V and 0 bases for J; bases not matched to a gene: 5. The CDR3: CASSLSGLAGAPSYNEQFF. The CDR3 region has the DNA TGTGCCAGCAGTTTATCTGGACTAGCGGGAGCCCCCTCCTACAATGAGCAGTTCTTC.

The chain carries TRBV11-1 and TRBJ1-1; D might be TRBD1 (6 bases). The ends were cut back, 5 bases at V and 5 bases at J, with 15 bases in the middle. The CDR3 contains 14 residues. The V gene's germline CDR1 is SGHAT and CDR2 FQDESV (reference sequence). CDR3 in DNA: TGTGCCAGCAGCCCCCAGGGGAGGGGGACTGAAGCTTTCTTT. Its protein is CASSPQGRGTEAFF.

The chain links TRBV7-3 to TRBJ2-2; D unresolved. V gave up 5 bases and J gave up 3 bases, with 10 bases separating them. Looked up from germline, CDR1 is SGHTA and CDR2 is FQGTGA. The CDR3 spans 14 residues. CDR3 DNA: TGTGCCAGCAGCCTGAACACTTACACCGGGGAGCTGTTTTTT. Its translation is CASSLNTYTGELFF. Full variable domain (outside the CDR3, taken from reference TRBV7-3 and TRBJ2-2): GAGVSQTPSNKVTEKGKYVELRCDPISGHTALYWYRQSLGQGPEFLIYFQGTGAADDSGLPNDRFFAVRPEGSVSTLKIQRTERGDSAVYLCASSLNTYTGELFFGEGSRLTVL.

V usage is TRBV30 and J usage is TRBJ1-4; possible D gene TRBD1, 5 bases. This CDR3 has 15 residues. V was cut by 2 bases and J by 4 bases, with 14 bases left in between. Germline values: CDR1 GTSNPN, CDR2 SVGIG (reference sequence). In DNA form, the CDR3 reads TGTGCCTGGAGTCCGACGGGACGGGTTAATGAAAAACTGTTTTTT. Its protein is CAWSPTGRVNEKLFF.

This clone turned up a few times. The V call is TRBV27, the J call TRBJ1-5; TRBD1 matches at 7 bases. CDR1 is MNHEY, CDR2 SMNVEV, per germline (reference sequence). With V trimmed by 4 bases and J by 3 bases, 12 bases remained unmatched. This CDR3 comprises 17 residues. The CDR3 nucleotides read TGTGCCAGCAGTTCCCTGACATGGACAGGCATCAATCAGCCCCAGCATTTT. Translation gives CASSSLTWTGINQPQHF.

The chain combines TRBV28 with TRBJ2-1; 11 bases are shared with TRBD1. Germline V gene data show CDR1 as MDHEN and CDR2 as SYDVKM. CDR3 length equals 16 residues. Trimming removed 10 bases from V and 2 bases from J; junction bases left unmatched: 10. The CDR3, as DNA: TGTGCCACCTTTCGGACAGGGGGCTCCCCCTACAATGAGCAGTTCTTC. Translated: CATFRTGGSPYNEQFF.

This clone has more than one count but fewer than ten. The chain is built from TRBV3-1 (or the pseudogene TRBV3-2) and TRBJ1-3, with D hard to call. Trimming removed 1 base at V and 4 bases at J, with 5 bases between. The CDR3 contains 13 residues. Germline CDR1 and CDR2: LGHDT and YNNKEL (reference sequence). The CDR3 here is CASSQVAGNTIYF. The CDR3 DNA is TGTGCCAGCAGCCAAGTGGCGGGAAACACCATATATTTT.

The chain couples TRBV28 to TRBJ2-7, with 9 positions matching TRBD2. With V trimmed by 5 bases and J by 6 bases, 11 bases remained unmatched. Germline lookup yields CDR1 MDHEN and CDR2 SYDVKM. The CDR3 runs 15 residues. CDR3 sequence: CASSPPGREGREQYF. The CDR3 DNA reads TGTGCCAGCAGTCCCCCCGGGCGGGAGGGTCGCGAGCAGTACTTC.

The chain recombines TRBV7-8 with TRBJ2-3, with 9 bases identical to TRBD2. The junction had 8 bases not matched to a gene; V was cut back by 1 base and J by 6 bases. This CDR3 is built from 16 residues. Per the germline V gene, CDR1 is SGHVS and CDR2 is FQNEAQ. CDR3 coding DNA: TGTGCCAGCAGCTTAGAGCGGGGGGCGATAGGCGATACGCAGTATTTT. Protein sequence: CASSLERGAIGDTQYF.

This chain uses TRBV2 with TRBJ1-1, with D hard to call. This CDR3 contains 16 residues. Germline CDR1 SNHLY, CDR2 FYNNEI. Trimming removed 7 bases from V and 0 bases from J, with 18 bases in between. For the CDR3, the DNA is TGTGCCAGCATCAAAAAGACGTACACAATGAACACTGAAGCTTTCTTT. Its translation: CASIKKTYTMNTEAFF.

V gene TRBV6-5 combines with J gene TRBJ2-1; D unresolved. CDR1 MNHEY and CDR2 SVGAGI come from the germline V gene. This CDR3 is 12 amino acids long. V was shortened by 0 bases and J by 9 bases, with 6 bases between the two germline ends. The CDR3 spells CASSYSSVEQFF. The CDR3 bases are TGTGCCAGCAGTTACTCTTCGGTTGAGCAGTTCTTC.

In nucleotides, the CDR3 is TGCAGCTCCAAGGCCGGGCTAGCGGGGGCTTTTGAGCAGTTCTTC. Its protein product is CSSKAGLAGAFEQFF. The gene calls are TRBV29-1 and TRBJ2-1; 10 nucleotides align to TRBD2. Germline V CDR1 and CDR2: SQVTM, ANQGSEA. There are 15 residues in the CDR3. V was clipped by 8 bases and J by 9 bases; unmatched bases: 16.

The CDR3 sequence: CASSGGQAPDTQYF. The CDR3 nucleotides read TGCGCCAGCAGCGGAGGACAGGCCCCAGATACGCAGTATTTT. The chain has TRBV5-1 and TRBJ2-3; the match to TRBD1 covers 7 bases. The CDR3 runs to 14 residues. CDR1 is SGHRS and CDR2 is YFSETQ in the germline V gene. V was clipped by 4 bases and J by 4 bases; unmatched bases: 6.